The clone carrying this T cell receptor beta chain was found a few times. Its antigen is not known. The protocol was immunoSEQ multiplex PCR, while the TCRdb copy is restricted to in-frame clones and leaves out a portion. This sample yields roughly 680,000 clones, of which roughly 72% are seen a single time; more than 1.5% belongs to the top ten. CDR1 is SEHNR and CDR2 is FQNEAQ in the germline V gene (reference sequence). This CDR3 has 14 residues. V lost 2 bases, J lost 5 bases, and 9 bases lay in between. This record belongs to a study of shared clonotypes between healthy human individuals. Study-wide results and caveats: Measured sharing among donors was expected to vary with sequencing depth. Of the naive CD4 clonotypes, roughly 5% were shared across several donors. Donors were few, which limited the genetic and exposure-history diversity represented.

The sequence came from a woman in her 30s in good health. The sample taken for sequencing was memory CD4+ T cells sorted from blood. Subset defined: CD45RA-negative fraction. The chain has TRBV7-9 and TRBJ2-2; no definite D call. CDR3 bases: TGTGCCAGCAGCTTATTCACCGGGACCGGGGAGCTGTTTTTT. Residues: CASSLFTGTGELFF.